This T cell receptor (beta chain) was sequenced for a study of blood T cell repertoires in COVID-19. The CDR3 loop spans 15 amino acids. From germline, CDR1 is SGHRS and CDR2 YFSETQ. Trimming stripped 0 bases from V and 2 bases from J, with 10 bases between. Across 24 US areas, participants ranged in age from 18 to 89 years. Sequencing was performed with immunoSEQ multiplex PCR; in TCRdb, only in-frame clones are kept and a portion is missing. The sample shows roughly 300,000 clones, roughly nine tenths of them seen only once. Sequencing was carried out using PBMCs or T cells enriched from blood (not recorded which). The source of this sequence is a woman under 40 who had recovered from COVID-19. The rearrangement uses TRBV5-1 and TRBJ2-3, with a tentative D call TRBD1 (5 bases). CDR3 in amino acids: CASSLEGQTTDTQYF. The CDR3 bases are TGCGCCAGCAGCTTGGAGGGGCAGACCACAGATACGCAGTATTTT.